This T cell receptor beta chain was captured in a study of radiotherapy plus CTLA-4 blockade in lung cancer. Study overall: In less than 20% of patients, objective responses were seen; around 34% had disease control. Regarding the study as a whole: Once radiotherapy plus ipilimumab had been given, TCR clones derived from tumor expanded in blood. It was early blood T cell clone dynamics, with interferon-beta, that reportedly best predicted response.

Using immunoSEQ multiplex PCR, the repertoire was profiled, and TCRdb retains in-frame clones only, with some absent. The data show 80,000 to 95,000 clones, with roughly 80% seen just once and 20% to 30% held by the top ten. Deletions cut 2 bases from V and 1 base from J, with 5 bases between. The length of the CDR3 is 14 residues. Germline V gene sequence: CDR1 MDHEN, CDR2 SYDVKM. The study treated chemo-refractory metastatic non-small-cell lung cancer patients with focal radiation plus ipilimumab CTLA-4 blockade. As to this clone: Its specificity is not known.

This clonotype was sampled from a human donor with non-small cell lung cancer that progressed on radiotherapy plus ipilimumab. Sequencing used peripheral blood, obtained from a patient treated with radiotherapy plus ipilimumab. The chain carries TRBV28 and TRBJ2-2, with D unresolved. The CDR3 loop reads CASSLGQNTGELFF. The CDR3 DNA reads as TGTGCCAGCAGTTTAGGGCAGAACACCGGGGAGCTGTTTTTT.